The 2 T cell receptor beta chains presented below share a single source sample, sequenced in a study of OX40 agonist ivuxolimab in advanced cancers. Produced via immunoSEQ multiplex PCR; TCRdb's table is partial and in-frame only. This sample carries 57,000 or so clones, 83% of them seen once, and the ten largest clones take 3% to 4%. Sample: CD4+ or CD8+ T cells sorted from blood, taken in a trial of the OX40 agonist ivuxolimab. These TCRs come from an adult with an advanced solid tumor such as melanoma, head and neck, liver or kidney cancer.

This rearrangement joins TRBV7-3 to TRBJ2-5, with 8 bases fitting TRBD1. The CDR3 loop spans 16 amino acids. The V gene end was trimmed by 2 bases and the J gene end by 7 bases; junction bases not matched to a gene: 12. Germline V lookup: CDR1 SGHTA, CDR2 FQGTGA. Here the CDR3 reads CASSLEGQGFLGTQYF. The CDR3 DNA reads as TGTGCCAGCAGCTTAGAAGGACAGGGATTTCTAGGGACCCAGTACTTC.

The V call is TRBV28, the J call TRBJ2-7; the match to TRBD1 covers 8 bases. The CDR3 totals 15 residues. The V segment lost 7 bases and the J segment 4 bases; nucleotides outside the gene matches: 12. Germline V gene sequence: CDR1 MDHEN, CDR2 SYDVKM. CDR3: CASTVGGTGLYEQYF. In nucleotides, the CDR3 is TGTGCCAGCACAGTCGGCGGGACAGGATTATACGAGCAGTACTTC.